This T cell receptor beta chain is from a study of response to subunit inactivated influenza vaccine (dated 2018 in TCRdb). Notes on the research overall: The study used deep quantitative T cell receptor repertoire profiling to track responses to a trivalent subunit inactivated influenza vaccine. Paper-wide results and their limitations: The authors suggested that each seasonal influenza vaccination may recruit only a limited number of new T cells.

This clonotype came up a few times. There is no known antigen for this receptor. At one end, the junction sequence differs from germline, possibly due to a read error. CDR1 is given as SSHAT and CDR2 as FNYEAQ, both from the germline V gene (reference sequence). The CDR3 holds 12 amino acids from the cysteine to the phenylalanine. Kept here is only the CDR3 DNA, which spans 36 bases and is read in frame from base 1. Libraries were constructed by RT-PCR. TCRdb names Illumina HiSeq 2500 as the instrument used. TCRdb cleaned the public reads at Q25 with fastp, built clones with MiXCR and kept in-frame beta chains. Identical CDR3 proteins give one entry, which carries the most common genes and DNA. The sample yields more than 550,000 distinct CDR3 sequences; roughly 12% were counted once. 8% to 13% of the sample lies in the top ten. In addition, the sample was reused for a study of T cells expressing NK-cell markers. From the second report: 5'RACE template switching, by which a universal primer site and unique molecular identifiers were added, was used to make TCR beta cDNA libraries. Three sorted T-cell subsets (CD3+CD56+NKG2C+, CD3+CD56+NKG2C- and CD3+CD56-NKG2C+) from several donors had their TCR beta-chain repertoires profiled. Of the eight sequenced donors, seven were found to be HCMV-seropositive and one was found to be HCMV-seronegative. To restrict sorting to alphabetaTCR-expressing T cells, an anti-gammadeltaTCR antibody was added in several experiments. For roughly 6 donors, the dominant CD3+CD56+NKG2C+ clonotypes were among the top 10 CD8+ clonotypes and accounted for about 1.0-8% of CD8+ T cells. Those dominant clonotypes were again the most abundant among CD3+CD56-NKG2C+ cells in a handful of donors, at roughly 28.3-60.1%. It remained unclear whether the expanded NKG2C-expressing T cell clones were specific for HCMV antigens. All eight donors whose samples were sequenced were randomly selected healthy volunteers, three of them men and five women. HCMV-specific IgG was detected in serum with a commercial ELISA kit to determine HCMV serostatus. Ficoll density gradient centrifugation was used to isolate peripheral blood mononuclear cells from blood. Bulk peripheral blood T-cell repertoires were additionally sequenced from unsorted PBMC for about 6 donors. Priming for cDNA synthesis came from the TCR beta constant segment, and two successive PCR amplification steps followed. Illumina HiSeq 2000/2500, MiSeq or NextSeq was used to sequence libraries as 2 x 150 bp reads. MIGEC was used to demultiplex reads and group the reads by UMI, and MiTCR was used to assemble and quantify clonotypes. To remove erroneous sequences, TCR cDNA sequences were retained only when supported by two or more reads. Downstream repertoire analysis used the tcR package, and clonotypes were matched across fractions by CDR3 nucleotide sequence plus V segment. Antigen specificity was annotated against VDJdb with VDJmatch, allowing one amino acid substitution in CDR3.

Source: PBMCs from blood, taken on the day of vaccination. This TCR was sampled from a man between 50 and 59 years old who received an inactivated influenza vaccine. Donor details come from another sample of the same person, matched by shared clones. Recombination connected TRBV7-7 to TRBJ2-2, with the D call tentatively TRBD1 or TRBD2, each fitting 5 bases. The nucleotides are TGTGCTAGCAGTCAGAGGGGCGGGGAGCTGTTTTTT. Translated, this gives CASSQRGGELFF.